This T cell receptor (beta chain) was retrieved from a study of molecular identifiers for immune sequencing clone quantification. TCRdb redid the calling of the PCR reads with MiXCR, one entry per CDR3 protein. The sample carries hundreds of thousands of distinct CDR3 sequences, 15% to 20% recorded once. This CDR3 has 17 amino acids. Germline-derived CDR1 and CDR2 are MNHEY and SVGEGT. The ends lost 0 bases at V and 6 bases at J; junction bases unmatched: 7. The TCR comes from a human donor in good health. Some libraries in this study had Jurkat cell RNA spiked in. Sequenced input: naive CD8+ T cells from blood, with Jurkat cell RNA spiked in. Subset defined: FACS-sorted CD8+CD4-CCR7+CD45RA+ naive T cells. This chain connects TRBV6-2 or TRBV6-3 to TRBJ1-5, with 11 bases fitting TRBD1. The CDR3 protein is CASSYSGTGGFSQPQHF. The CDR3 DNA reads TGTGCCAGCAGTTACTCGGGGACAGGGGGTTTCAGTCAGCCCCAGCATTTT.